This T cell receptor beta chain appears in the sequencing data of a study of T cell clones after liver transplantation. Study background: TCRbeta sequencing after a pre-transplant mixed lymphocyte reaction identified graft-donor-reactive clones, later tracked in post-transplant blood. Third-party-reactive TCRbeta sequences from pre-transplant mixed lymphocyte reactions served as antigen-independent comparators.

Remarks on this clone: Its antigen is still unknown.

General study findings and limits: A significant post-transplant drop in circulating graft-donor-reactive CD4 TCRbeta sequences occurred in most of the 8 subjects. A larger donor-reactive than third-party decline suggested partial antigen-specific deletion.

Profiling relied on immunoSEQ multiplex PCR, and the TCRdb table lists in-frame clones only, not all of them. The sample holds some 60,000 clones, about 70% seen once. The starting material was CD4+ T cells from blood, obtained at the roughly 15-month timepoint. This clonotype was obtained from a human patient who received a liver transplant. Some T cells here may be from the graft donor.

For the CDR3, the DNA is TGTGCCAGTGGTCCGCTGCTAGCGGACCTCACAGATACGCAGTATTTT. Translated, it gives CASGPLLADLTDTQYF. The chain has TRBV19 and TRBJ2-3; 7 bases map to TRBD2. This CDR3 contains 16 residues. V lost 8 bases to trimming and J lost 2 bases; unmatched junction nucleotides: 13. The germline CDR1 and CDR2 sequences are LNHDA and SQIVND (reference sequence).